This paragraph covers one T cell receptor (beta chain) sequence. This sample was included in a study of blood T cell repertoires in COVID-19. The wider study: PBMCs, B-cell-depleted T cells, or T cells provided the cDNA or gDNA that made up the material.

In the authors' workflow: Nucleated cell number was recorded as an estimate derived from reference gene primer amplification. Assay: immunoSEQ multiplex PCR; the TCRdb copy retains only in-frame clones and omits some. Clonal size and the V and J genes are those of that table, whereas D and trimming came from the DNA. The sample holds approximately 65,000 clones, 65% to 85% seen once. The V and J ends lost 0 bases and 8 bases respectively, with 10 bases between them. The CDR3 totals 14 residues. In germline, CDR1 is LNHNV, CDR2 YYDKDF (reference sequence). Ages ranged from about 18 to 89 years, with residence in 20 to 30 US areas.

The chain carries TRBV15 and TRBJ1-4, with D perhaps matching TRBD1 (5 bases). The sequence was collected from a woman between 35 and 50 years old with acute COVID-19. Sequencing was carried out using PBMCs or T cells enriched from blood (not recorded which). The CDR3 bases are TGTGCCACCAGCAGAGACAGGGTGATCGAAAAACTGTTTTTT. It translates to CATSRDRVIEKLFF.